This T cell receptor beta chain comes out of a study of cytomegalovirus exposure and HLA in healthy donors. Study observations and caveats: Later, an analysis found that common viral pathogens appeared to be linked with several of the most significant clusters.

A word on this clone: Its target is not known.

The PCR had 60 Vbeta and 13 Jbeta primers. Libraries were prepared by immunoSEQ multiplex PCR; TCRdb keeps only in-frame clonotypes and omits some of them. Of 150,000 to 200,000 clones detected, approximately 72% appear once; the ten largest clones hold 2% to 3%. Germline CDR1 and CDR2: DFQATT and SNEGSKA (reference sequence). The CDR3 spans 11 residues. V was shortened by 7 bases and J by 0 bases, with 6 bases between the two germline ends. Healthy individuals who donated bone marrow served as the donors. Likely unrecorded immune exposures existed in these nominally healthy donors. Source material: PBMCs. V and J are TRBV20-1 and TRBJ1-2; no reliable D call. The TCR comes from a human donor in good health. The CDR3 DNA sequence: TGCAGTGGGGCTTCTAACTATGGCTACACCTTC. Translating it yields CSGASNYGYTF.